This TCR beta chain was recovered during a study of CD8+CD57+ T cells in acquired aplastic anemia. General study findings and limits: The study found no significant CD8+ Simpson's diversity difference between patients and controls. Shared by patients and controls, some 29 CD8+ CDR3s were abundant in patients.

Previously, flow cytometry had revealed CD8+CD57+ cell expansion in the patients chosen for sequencing. Severe acquired aplastic anemia was the diagnosis recorded for all patients. Prior therapy had not been administered to any patient at the time of blood sampling. Both TCR beta VDJ combination and CDR3 sequence profiling were carried out. Genomic DNA was the template for this profiling. In TCRdb, the reads were re-called with MiXCR into one record per CDR3 protein. The data show under 500,000 distinct CDR3 sequences, around 32% seen once. This clonotype has just a few counts. Antigen: not known. Germline lookup yields CDR1 SNHLY and CDR2 FYNNEI. Deletions cut 6 bases from V and 7 bases from J, with 15 bases between. This CDR3 is built from 13 residues.

The source of this sequence is a human donor with aplastic anemia. The rearrangement joins TRBV2 to TRBJ1-1, with unresolved D. Sequencing used sorted CD4+, CD8+, or CD8+CD57+ T cells (not recorded which) from PBMCs. CDR3 DNA: TGTGCCAGCAGCTTAGAGCGCGGGGATGAAGCTTTCTTT. Amino acid sequence: CASSLERGDEAFF.